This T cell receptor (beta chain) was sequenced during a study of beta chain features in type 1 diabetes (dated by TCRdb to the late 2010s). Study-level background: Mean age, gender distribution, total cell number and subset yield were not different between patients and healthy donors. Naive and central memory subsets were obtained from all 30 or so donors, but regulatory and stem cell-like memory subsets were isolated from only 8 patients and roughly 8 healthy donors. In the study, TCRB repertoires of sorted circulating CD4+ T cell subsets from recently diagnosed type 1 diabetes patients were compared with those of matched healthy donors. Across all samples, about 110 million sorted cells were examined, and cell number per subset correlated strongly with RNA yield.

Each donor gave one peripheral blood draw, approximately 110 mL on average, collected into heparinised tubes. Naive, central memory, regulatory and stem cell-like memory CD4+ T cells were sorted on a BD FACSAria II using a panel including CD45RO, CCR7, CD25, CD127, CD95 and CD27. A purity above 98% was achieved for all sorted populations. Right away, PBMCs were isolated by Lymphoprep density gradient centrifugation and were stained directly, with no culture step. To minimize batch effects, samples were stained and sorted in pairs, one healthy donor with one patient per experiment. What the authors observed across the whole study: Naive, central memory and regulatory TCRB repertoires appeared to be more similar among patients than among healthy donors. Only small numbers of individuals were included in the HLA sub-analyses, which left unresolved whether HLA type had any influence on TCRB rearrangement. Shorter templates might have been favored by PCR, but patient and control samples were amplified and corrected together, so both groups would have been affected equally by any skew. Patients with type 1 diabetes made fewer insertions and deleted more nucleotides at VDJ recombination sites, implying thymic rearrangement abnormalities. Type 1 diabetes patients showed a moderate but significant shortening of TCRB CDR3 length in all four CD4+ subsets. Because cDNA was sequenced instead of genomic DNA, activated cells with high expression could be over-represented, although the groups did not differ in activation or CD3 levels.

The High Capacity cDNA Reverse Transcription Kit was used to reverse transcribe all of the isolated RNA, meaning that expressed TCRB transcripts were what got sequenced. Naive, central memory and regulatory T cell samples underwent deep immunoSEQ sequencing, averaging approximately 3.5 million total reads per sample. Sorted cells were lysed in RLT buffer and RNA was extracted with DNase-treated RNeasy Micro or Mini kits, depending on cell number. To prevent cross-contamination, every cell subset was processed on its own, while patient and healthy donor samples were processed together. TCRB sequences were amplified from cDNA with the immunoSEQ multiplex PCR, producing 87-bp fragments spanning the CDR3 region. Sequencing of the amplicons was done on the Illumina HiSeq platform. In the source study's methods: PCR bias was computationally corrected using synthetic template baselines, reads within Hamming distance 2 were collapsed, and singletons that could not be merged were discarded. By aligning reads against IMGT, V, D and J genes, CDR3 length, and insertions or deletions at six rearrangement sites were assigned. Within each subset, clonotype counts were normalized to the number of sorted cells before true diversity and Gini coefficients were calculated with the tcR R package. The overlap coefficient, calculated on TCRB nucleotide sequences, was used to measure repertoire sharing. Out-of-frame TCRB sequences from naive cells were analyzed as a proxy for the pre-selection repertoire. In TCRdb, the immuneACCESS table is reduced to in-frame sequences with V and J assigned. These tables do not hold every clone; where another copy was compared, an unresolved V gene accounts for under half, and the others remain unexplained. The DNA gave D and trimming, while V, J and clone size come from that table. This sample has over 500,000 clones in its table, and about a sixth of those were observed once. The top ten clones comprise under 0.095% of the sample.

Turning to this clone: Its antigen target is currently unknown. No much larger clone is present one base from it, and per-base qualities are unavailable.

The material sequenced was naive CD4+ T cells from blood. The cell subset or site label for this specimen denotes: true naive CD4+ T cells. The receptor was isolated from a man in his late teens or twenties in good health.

The CDR3 in this case is CASSPSGLAANEQFF. The bases read TGTGCCAGCAGTCCCTCCGGACTAGCGGCCAATGAGCAGTTCTTC. The V and J genes are TRBV28 and TRBJ2-1, and 10 junctional nucleotides match TRBD2. CDR1 and CDR2, per the germline V gene, are MDHEN and SYDVKM. V is trimmed back by 5 bases and J by 6 bases, and the junction contains 7 bases that no gene match accounts for. Spanning cysteine to phenylalanine, the CDR3 consists of 15 amino acids. The DNA shown is the 45-base CDR3, in frame from base 1.